The clone carrying this T cell receptor (beta chain) has ten or more counts. These data originate in a study of T cell repertoires in cytomegalovirus infection. TCRdb redid the calling of the reads with MiXCR, one entry per CDR3 protein. The sample records some 320,000 distinct CDR3 sequences, over 7.5% being singletons. The CDR3 contains 15 residues. CDR1 is MGHDK, CDR2 SYGVNS, per germline. Trimming removed 2 bases from V and 7 bases from J, with 18 bases in between. The sample taken for sequencing was PBMCs. The V and J genes are TRBV25-1 and TRBJ2-7, with a weak D call TRBD2 (5 bases). This receptor was taken from a human donor in good health (CMV status not recorded). Some clones in this sample may be carry-over from other donors' samples. The CDR3 loop is CASSEGGKPSGEQYF. CDR3 sequence (DNA): TGTGCCAGCAGTGAAGGAGGAAAGCCCTCCGGAGAGCAGTACTTC.